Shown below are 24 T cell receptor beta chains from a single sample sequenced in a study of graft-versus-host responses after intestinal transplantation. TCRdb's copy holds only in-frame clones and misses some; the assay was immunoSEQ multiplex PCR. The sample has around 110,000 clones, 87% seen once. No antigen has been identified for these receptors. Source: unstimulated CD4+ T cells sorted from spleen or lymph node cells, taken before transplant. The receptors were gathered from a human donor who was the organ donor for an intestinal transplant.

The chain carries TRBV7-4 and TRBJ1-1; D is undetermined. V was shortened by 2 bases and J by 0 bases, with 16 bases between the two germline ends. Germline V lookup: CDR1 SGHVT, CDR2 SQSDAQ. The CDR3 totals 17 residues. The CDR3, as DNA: TGTGCCAGCAGCTTACCTGACCACGTCTTAGTGAACACTGAAGCTTTCTTT. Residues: CASSLPDHVLVNTEAFF.

CDR3 sequence: CASRSLGISGNTIYF. In DNA, the CDR3 is TGTGCCAGCAGAAGTCTAGGGATTTCTGGAAACACCATATATTTT. The V call is TRBV6-5, the J call TRBJ1-3; no firm D call. Trimming took 6 bases from V and 1 from J, leaving 13 bases between them. CDR1 MNHEY and CDR2 SVGAGI come from the germline V gene. This CDR3 spans 15 amino acids.

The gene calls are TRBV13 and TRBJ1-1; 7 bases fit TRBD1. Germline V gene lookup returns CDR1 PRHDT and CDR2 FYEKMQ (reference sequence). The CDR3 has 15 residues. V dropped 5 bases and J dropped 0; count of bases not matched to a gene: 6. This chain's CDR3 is CASSRRDSVNTEAFF. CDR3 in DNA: TGTGCCAGCAGCCGCCGGGACAGTGTGAACACTGAAGCTTTCTTT.

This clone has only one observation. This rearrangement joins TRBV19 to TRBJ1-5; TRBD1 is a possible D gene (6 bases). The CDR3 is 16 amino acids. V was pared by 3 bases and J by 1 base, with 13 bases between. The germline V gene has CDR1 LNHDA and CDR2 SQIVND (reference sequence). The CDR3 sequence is CASSISGDRSNQPQHF. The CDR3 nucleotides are TGTGCCAGTAGTATTTCAGGGGATAGAAGCAATCAGCCCCAGCATTTT.

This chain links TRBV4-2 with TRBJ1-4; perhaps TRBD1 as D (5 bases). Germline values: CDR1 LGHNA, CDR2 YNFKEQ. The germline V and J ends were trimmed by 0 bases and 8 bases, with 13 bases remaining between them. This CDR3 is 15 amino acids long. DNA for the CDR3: TGTGCCAGCAGCCAAGATGTCCGGGGGTGGGAAAAACTGTTTTTT. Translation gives CASSQDVRGWEKLFF.

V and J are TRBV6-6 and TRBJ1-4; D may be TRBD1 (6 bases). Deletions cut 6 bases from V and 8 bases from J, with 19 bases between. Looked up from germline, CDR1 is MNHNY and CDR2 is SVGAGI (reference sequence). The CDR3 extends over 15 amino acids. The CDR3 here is CASSPTGGAGEKLFF. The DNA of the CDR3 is TGTGCCAGCAGCCCTACCGGGGGGGCGGGGGAAAAACTGTTTTTT.

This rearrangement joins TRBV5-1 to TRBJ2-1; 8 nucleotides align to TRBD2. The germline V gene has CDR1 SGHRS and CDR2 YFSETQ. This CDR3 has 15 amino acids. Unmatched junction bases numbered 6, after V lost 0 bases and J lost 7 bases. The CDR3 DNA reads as TGCGCCAGCAGCTTGGTCGGGAGGGCCTGGAATGAGCAGTTCTTC. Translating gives CASSLVGRAWNEQFF.

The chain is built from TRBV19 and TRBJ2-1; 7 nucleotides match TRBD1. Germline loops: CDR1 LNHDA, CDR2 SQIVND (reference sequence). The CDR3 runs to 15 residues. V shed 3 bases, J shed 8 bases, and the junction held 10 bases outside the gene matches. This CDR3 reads CASSIDRVIGDEQFF. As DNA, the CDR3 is TGTGCCAGTAGTATTGACAGGGTGATTGGGGATGAGCAGTTCTTC.

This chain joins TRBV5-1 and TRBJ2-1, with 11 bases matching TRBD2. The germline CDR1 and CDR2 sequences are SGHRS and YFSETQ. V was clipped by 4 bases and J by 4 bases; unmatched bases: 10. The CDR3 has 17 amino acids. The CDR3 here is CASSPTSGKQHYNEQFF. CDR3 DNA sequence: TGCGCCAGCAGCCCGACTAGCGGGAAACAGCATTACAATGAGCAGTTCTTC.

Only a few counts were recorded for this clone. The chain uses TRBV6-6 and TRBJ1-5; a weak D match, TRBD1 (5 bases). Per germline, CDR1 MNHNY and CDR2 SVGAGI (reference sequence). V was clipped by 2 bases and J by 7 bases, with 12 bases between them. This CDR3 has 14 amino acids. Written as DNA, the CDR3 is TGTGCCAGCAGTTACAGCAGGGTGGGGCAGCCCCAGCATTTT. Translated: CASSYSRVGQPQHF.

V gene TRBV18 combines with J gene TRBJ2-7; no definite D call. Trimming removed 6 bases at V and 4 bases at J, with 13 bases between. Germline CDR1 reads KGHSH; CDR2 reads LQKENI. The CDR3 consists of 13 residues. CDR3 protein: CASSPAGRYEQYF. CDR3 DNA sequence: TGTGCCAGCTCCCCCGCAGGACGTTACGAGCAGTACTTC.

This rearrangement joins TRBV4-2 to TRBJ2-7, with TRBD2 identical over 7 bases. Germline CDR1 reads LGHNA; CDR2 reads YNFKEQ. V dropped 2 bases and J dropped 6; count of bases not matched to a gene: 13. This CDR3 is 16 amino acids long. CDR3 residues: CASSQSNRLAAPEQYF. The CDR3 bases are TGTGCCAGCAGCCAAAGTAATAGGCTAGCGGCTCCCGAGCAGTACTTC.

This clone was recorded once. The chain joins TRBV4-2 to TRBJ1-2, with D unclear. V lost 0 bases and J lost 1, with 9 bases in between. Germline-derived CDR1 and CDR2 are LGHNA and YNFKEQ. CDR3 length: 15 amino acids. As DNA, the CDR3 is TGTGCCAGCAGCCAAGAACGGAGCCTTAACTATGGCTACACCTTC. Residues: CASSQERSLNYGYTF.

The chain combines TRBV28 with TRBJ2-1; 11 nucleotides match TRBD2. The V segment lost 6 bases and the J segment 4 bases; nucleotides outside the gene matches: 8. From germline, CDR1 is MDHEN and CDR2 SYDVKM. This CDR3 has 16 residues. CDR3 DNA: TGTGCCAGCAGCCATACGGGACTAGCGGAGTACAATGAGCAGTTCTTC. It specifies CASSHTGLAEYNEQFF. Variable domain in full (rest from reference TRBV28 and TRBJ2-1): DVKVTQSSRYLVKRTGEKVFLECVQDMDHENMFWYRQDPGLGLRLIYFSYDVKMKEKGDIPEGYSVSREKKERFSLILESASTNQTSMYLCASSHTGLAEYNEQFFGPGTRLTVL.

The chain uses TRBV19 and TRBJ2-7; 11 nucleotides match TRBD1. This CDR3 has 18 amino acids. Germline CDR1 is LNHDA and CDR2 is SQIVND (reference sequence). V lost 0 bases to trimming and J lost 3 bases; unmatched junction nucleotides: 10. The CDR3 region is CASSIDPGTGGSFYEQYF. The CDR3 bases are TGTGCCAGTAGTATAGATCCAGGGACAGGGGGTTCTTTCTACGAGCAGTACTTC.

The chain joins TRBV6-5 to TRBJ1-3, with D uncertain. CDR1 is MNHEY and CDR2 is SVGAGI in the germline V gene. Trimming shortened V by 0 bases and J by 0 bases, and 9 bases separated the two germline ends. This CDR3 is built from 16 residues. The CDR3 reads CASSYSSRSSGNTIYF. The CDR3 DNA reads TGTGCCAGCAGTTACTCGTCCAGGAGCTCTGGAAACACCATATATTTT.

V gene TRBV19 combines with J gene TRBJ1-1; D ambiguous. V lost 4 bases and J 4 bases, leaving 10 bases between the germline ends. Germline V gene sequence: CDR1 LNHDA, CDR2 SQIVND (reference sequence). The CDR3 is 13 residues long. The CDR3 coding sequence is TGTGCCAGTAGTAACGAGGGAATCACTGAAGCTTTCTTT. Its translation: CASSNEGITEAFF.

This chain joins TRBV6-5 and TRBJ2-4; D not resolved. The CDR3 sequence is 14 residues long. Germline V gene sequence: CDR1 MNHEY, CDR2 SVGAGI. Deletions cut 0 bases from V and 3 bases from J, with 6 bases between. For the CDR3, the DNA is TGTGCCAGCAGTTACTCGCCAAGCAAAAACATTCAGTACTTC. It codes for CASSYSPSKNIQYF.

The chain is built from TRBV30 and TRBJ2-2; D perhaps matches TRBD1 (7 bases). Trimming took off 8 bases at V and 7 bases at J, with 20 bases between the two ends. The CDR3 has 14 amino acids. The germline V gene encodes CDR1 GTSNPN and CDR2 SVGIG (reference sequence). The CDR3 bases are TGTGCCAACGAAGTGGCAGGGGGAGGCGGGGAGCTGTTTTTT. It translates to CANEVAGGGGELFF.

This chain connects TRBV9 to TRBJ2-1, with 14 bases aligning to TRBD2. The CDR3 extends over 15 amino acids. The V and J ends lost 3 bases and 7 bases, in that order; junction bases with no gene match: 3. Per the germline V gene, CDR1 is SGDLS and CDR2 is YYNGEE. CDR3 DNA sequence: TGTGCCAGCAGCGGCGGACTAGCGGGAGGAAATGAGCAGTTCTTC. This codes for CASSGGLAGGNEQFF. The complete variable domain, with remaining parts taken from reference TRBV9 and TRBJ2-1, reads DSGVTQTPKHLITATGQRVTLRCSPRSGDLSVYWYQQSLDQGLQFLIQYYNGEERAKGNILERFSAQQFPDLHSELNLSSLELGDSALYFCASSGGLAGGNEQFFGPGTRLTVL.

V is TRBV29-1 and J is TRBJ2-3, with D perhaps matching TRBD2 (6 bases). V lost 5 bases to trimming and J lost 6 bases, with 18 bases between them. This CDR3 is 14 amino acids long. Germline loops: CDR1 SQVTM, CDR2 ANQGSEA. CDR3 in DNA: TGCAGCGTTCTCAGGTCACTAGCTGGGGATACGCAGTATTTT. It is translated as CSVLRSLAGDTQYF.

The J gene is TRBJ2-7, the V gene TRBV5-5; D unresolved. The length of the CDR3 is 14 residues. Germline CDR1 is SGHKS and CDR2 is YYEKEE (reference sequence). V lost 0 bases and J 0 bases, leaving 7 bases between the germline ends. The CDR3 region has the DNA TGTGCCAGCAGCTTGGGCACATACTCCTACGAGCAGTACTTC. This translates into CASSLGTYSYEQYF.

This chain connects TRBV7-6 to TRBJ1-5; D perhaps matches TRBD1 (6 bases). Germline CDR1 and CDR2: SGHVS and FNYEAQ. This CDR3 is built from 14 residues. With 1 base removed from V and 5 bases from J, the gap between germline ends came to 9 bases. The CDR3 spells CASSLEAGDQPQHF. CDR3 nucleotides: TGTGCCAGCAGCTTAGAGGCAGGGGATCAGCCCCAGCATTTT.

The CDR3 nucleotides are TGTGCCAGCAGCACGAGTTCCCAAGCTAACTATGGCTACACCTTC. This codes for CASSTSSQANYGYTF. The chain has TRBV7-2 and TRBJ1-2; the D is unclear. CDR1 SGHTA and CDR2 FQGNSA come from the germline V gene. V was cut by 5 bases and J by 0 bases, with 13 bases left in between. This CDR3 has 15 amino acids.